The 5 T cell receptor beta chains presented below share a single source sample, sequenced in a study of control samples from healthy donors and cancer patients. Profiled with immunoSEQ multiplex PCR; TCRdb holds only in-frame clones, not every one. The sample contains more than 85,000 clones, less than 95% of which appear only once. The sequenced sample consisted of blood. Receptors were obtained from a human donor in good health. The donor label of this sample is uncertain.

This chain uses TRBV19 with TRBJ1-6; TRBD1 is a possible D gene (5 bases). CDR1 LNHDA and CDR2 SQIVND come from the germline V gene (reference sequence). Trimming cost V 0 bases and J 6 bases, with 12 bases left between them. The CDR3 contains 16 residues. CDR3 protein: CASSIDDSWGNSPLHF. CDR3 sequence (DNA): TGTGCCAGTAGTATAGATGACAGCTGGGGTAATTCACCCCTCCACTTT.

The chain links TRBV19 to TRBJ1-4; no definite D call. Trimming took 3 bases from V and 1 from J, leaving 15 bases between them. CDR1 is LNHDA, CDR2 SQIVND, per germline (reference sequence). This CDR3 region has 17 residues. Here the CDR3 DNA reads TGTGCCAGTAGTATGGATCTGGGTCTGGGAACTAATGAAAAACTGTTTTTT. As protein: CASSMDLGLGTNEKLFF. Full variable domain (rest looked up from reference TRBV19 and TRBJ1-4): DGGITQSPKYLFRKEGQNVTLSCEQNLNHDAMYWYRQDPGQGLRLIYYSQIVNDFQKGDIAEGYSVSREKKESFPLTVTSAQKNPTAFYLCASSMDLGLGTNEKLFFGSGTQLSVL.

The DNA of the CDR3 is TGTGCCAGTAGTATAGCCGGGGGGACAGGGCATCGAGAGCAGTACTTC. It yields the protein CASSIAGGTGHREQYF. The rearrangement uses TRBV19 and TRBJ2-7; 9 bases match TRBD1. The CDR3 length is 16 residues. V shed 1 base, J shed 7 bases, and the junction held 11 bases outside the gene matches. Germline values: CDR1 LNHDA, CDR2 SQIVND (reference sequence).

The gene calls are TRBV5-6 and TRBJ2-7; D gene unclear. This CDR3 contains 14 residues. With 2 bases removed from V and 4 bases from J, the gap between germline ends came to 13 bases. Germline V gene sequence: CDR1 SGHDT, CDR2 YYEEEE. For the CDR3, the DNA is TGTGCCAGCAGCTTAGGAGACACGGAGTACGAGCAGTACTTC. Translated: CASSLGDTEYEQYF.

In nucleotides, the CDR3 is TGCGCCAGCAGCAAGGGACAGGCCTCCTACAATGAGCAGTTCTTC. Translating it yields CASSKGQASYNEQFF. This chain links TRBV5-1 with TRBJ2-1, with 8 bases lining up with TRBD1. The CDR3 totals 15 residues. V shed 4 bases and J 0 bases; nucleotides not matched to a gene: 3. Germline CDR1 is SGHRS and CDR2 is YFSETQ.